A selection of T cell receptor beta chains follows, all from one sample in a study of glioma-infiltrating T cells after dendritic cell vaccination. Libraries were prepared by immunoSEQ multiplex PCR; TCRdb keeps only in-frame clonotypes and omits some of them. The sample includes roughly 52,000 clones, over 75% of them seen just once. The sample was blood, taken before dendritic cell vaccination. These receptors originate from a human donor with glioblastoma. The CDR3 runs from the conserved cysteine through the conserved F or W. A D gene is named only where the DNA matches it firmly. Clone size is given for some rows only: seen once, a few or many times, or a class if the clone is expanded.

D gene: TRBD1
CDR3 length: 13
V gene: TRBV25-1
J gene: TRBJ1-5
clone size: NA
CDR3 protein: CASRDREGQPQHF
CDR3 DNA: TGTGCCAGCCGGGACAGGGAAGGTCAGCCCCAGCATTTT

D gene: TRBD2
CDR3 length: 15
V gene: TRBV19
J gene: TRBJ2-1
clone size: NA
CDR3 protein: CASTVASGGPNEQFF
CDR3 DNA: TGTGCCAGTACCGTCGCTAGCGGGGGGCCCAATGAGCAGTTCTTC

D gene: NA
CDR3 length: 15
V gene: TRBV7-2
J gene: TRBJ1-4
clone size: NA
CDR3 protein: CASRRSQGFNEKLFF
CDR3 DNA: TGTGCCAGCAGACGATCACAGGGATTTAATGAAAAACTGTTTTTT

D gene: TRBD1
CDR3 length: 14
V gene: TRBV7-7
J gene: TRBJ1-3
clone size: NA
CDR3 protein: CASSSGQGRDTIYF
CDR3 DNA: TGTGCCAGCAGCTCCGGACAGGGCAGGGACACCATATATTTT

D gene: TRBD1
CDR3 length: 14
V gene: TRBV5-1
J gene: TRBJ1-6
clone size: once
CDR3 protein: CASSLEGQNSPLHF
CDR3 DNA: TGCGCCAGCAGCTTGGAGGGACAGAATTCCCCCCTCCACTTT

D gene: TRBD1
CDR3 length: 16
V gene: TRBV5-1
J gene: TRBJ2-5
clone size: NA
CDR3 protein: CASSAGTGGYQETQYF
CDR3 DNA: TGCGCCAGCAGCGCCGGGACAGGGGGGTACCAAGAGACCCAGTACTTC

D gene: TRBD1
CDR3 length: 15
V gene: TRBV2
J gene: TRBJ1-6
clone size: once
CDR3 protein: CASRGGQGVNSPLHF
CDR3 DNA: TGTGCCAGCAGGGGGGGACAGGGGGTCAATTCACCCCTCCACTTT

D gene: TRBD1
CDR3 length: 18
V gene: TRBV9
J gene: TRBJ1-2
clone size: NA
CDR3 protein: CASSESDRGRTLGYGYTF
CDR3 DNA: TGTGCCAGCAGCGAGAGCGACAGGGGGCGCACCCTAGGCTATGGCTACACCTTC

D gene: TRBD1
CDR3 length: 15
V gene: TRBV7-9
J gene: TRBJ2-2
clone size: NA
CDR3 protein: CASSPTGLSAGELFF
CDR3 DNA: TGTGCCAGCAGCCCGACAGGGTTGTCGGCCGGGGAGCTGTTTTTT

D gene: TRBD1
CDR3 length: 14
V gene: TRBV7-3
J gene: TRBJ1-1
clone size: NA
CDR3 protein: CASSSQGGNTEAFF
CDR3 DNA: TGTGCCAGCAGCTCACAGGGGGGGAACACTGAAGCTTTCTTT

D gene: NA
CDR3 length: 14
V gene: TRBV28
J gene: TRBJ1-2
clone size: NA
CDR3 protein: CASSQQGVNYGYTF
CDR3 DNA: TGTGCCAGCAGTCAACAGGGTGTTAACTATGGCTACACCTTC

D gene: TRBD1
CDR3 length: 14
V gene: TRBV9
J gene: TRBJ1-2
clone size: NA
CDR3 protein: CASSGLQGAVGYTF
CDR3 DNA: TGTGCCAGCAGCGGATTACAGGGGGCGGTTGGCTACACCTTC

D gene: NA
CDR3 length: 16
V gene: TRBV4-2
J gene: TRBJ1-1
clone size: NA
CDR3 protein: CASSQVPAGLNTEAFF
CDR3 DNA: TGTGCCAGCAGCCAAGTCCCGGCAGGCCTGAACACTGAAGCTTTCTTT

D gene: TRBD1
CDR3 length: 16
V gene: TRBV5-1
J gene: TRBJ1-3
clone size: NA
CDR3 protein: CASSYRDRGTGNTIYF
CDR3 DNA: TGCGCCAGCAGCTACCGGGACAGGGGTACTGGAAACACCATATATTTT

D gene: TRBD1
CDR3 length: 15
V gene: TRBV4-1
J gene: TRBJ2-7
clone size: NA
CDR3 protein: CASSQGTGASYEQYF
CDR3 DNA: TGCGCCAGCAGCCAAGGGACAGGGGCCTCCTACGAGCAGTACTTC

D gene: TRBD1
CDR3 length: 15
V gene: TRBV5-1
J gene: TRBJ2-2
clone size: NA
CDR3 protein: CASSLRGPNTGELFF
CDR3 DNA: TGCGCCAGCAGCTTGAGGGGGCCGAACACCGGGGAGCTGTTTTTT

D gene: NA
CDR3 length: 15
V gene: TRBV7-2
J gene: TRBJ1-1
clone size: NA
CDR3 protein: CASSRDSSMNTEAFF
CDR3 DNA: TGTGCCAGCAGCAGGGACTCCAGTATGAACACTGAAGCTTTCTTT

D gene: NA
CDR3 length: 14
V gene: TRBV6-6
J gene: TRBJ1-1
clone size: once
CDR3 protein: CASTTRQAKAEAFF
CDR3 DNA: TGTGCCAGCACGACCCGACAGGCGAAGGCTGAAGCTTTCTTT

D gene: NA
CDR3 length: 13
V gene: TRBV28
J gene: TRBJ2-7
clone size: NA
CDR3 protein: CASSWGGAYEQYF
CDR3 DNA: TGTGCCAGCAGTTGGGGGGGGGCATACGAGCAGTACTTC

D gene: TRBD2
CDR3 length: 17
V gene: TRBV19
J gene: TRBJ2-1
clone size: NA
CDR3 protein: CASSKARTSPDLNEQFF
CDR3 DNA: TGTGCCAGTAGTAAAGCCCGGACTAGCCCCGACCTTAATGAGCAGTTCTTC

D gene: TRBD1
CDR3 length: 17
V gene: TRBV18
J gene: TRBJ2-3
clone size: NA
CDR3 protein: CASSPPGRTGSTDTQYF
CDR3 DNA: TGTGCCAGCTCACCACCGGGGAGGACAGGGAGCACAGATACGCAGTATTTT

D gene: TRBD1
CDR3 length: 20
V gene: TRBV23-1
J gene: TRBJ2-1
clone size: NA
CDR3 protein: CASSRMPKTGPLSGYNEQFF
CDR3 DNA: TGCGCCAGCAGCCGCATGCCAAAGACAGGGCCGCTGTCGGGCTACAATGAGCAGTTCTTC

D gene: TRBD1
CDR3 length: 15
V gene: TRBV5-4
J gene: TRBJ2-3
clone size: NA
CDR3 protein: CASSLRTGGADTQYF
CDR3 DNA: TGTGCCAGCAGCTTGCGGACAGGGGGCGCAGATACGCAGTATTTT

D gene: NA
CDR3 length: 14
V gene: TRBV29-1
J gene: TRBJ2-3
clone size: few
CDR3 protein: CSVSDLPSTDTQYF
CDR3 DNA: TGCAGCGTCTCAGATTTACCTAGCACAGATACGCAGTATTTT

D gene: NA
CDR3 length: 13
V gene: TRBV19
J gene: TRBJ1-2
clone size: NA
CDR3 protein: CASSLQGSYGYTF
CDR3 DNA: TGTGCCAGTAGTCTCCAGGGATCCTATGGCTACACCTTC

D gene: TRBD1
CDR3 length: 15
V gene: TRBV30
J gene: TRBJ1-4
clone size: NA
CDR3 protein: CAWSAGTVFNEKLFF
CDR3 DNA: TGTGCCTGGAGTGCGGGGACAGTCTTTAATGAAAAACTGTTTTTT

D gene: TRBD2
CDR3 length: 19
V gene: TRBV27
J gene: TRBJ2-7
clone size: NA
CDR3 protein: CASSWFTGASGTAGGEQYF
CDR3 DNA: TGTGCCAGCAGTTGGTTTACGGGTGCTAGCGGGACGGCGGGAGGAGAGCAGTACTTC

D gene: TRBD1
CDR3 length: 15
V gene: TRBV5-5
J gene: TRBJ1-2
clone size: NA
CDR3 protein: CASSPGQAIGYGYTF
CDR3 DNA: TGTGCCAGCAGCCCCGGACAGGCAATAGGGTATGGCTACACCTTC

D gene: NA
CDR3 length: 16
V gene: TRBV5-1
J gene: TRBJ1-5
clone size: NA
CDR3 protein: CASSLARVRVRQPQHF
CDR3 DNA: TGCGCCAGCAGCTTGGCGAGGGTGAGGGTTCGTCAGCCCCAGCATTTT

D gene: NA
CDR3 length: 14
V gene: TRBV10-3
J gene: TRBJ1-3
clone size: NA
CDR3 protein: CAISPDRPSRTIYF
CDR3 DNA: TGTGCCATCAGCCCCGACAGGCCCTCCCGGACCATATATTTT

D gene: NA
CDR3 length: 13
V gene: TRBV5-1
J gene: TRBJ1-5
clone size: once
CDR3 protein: CASSLGQNQPQHF
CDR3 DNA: TGCGCCAGCAGCTTGGGTCAGAACCAGCCCCAGCATTTT

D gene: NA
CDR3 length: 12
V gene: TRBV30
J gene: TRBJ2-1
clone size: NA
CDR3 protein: CAWSPRGNEQFF
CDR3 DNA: TGTGCCTGGAGTCCGAGGGGGAATGAGCAGTTCTTC

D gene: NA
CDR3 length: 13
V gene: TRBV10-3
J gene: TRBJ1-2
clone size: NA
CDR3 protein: CAISEDRNYGYTF
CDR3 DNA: TGTGCCATCAGTGAGGACAGGAACTATGGCTACACCTTC

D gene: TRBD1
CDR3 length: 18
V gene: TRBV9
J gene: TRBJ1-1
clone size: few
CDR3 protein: CASSAAQGGRLMNTEAFF
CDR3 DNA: TGTGCCAGCAGCGCCGCCCAGGGGGGCAGGCTCATGAACACTGAAGCTTTCTTT

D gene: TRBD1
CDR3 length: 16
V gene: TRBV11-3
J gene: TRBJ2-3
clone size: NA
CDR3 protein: CASSPDGQGATDTQYF
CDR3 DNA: TGTGCCAGCAGCCCAGACGGACAGGGGGCAACAGATACGCAGTATTTT

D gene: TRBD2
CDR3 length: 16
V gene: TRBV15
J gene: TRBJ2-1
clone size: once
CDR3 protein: CATSRDRGGPYNEQFF
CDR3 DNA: TGTGCCACCAGCAGAGATCGCGGGGGGCCGTACAATGAGCAGTTCTTC

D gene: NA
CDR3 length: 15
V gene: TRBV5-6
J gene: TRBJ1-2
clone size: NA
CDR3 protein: CASSLSPQGVYGYTF
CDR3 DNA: TGTGCCAGCAGCTTGTCACCTCAGGGCGTCTATGGCTACACCTTC

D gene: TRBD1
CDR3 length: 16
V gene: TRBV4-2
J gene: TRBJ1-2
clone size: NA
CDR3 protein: CASSLGQGGINYGYTF
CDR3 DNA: TGTGCCAGCAGCCTCGGACAGGGGGGGATCAACTATGGCTACACCTTC

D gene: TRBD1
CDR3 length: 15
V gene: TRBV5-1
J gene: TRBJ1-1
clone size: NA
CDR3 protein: CASSLGQGARTEAFF
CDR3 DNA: TGCGCCAGCAGCTTGGGGCAGGGGGCGCGTACTGAAGCTTTCTTT

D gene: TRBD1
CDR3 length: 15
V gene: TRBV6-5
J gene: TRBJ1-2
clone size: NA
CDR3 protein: CASSYPTGGGYGYTF
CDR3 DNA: TGTGCCAGCAGTTACCCGACAGGGGGTGGCTATGGCTACACCTTC

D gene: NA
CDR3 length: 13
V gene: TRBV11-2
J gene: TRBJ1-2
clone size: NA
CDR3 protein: CASRAGGNGGYTF
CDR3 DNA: TGTGCCAGCAGGGCGGGAGGGAACGGGGGCTACACCTTC

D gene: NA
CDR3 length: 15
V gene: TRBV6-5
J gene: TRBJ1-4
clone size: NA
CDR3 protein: CASSYADRTNEKLFF
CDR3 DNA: TGTGCCAGCAGTTACGCCGACAGAACTAATGAAAAACTGTTTTTT

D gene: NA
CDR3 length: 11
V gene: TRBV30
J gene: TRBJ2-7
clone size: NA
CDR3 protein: CAWSGQYEQYF
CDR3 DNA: TGTGCCTGGAGTGGCCAGTACGAGCAGTACTTC

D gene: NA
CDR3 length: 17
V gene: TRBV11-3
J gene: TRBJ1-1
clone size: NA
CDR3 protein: CASSLDLRLGANTEAFF
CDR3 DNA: TGTGCCAGCAGCTTAGACCTCCGATTGGGGGCGAACACTGAAGCTTTCTTT

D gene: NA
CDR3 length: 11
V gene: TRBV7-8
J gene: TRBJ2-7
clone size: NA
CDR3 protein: CASSLNYEQYF
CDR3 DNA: TGTGCCAGCAGCCTAAACTACGAGCAGTACTTC

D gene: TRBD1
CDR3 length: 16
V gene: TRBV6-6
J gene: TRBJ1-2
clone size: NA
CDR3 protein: CASSYSTGGKGYGYTF
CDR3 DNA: TGTGCCAGCAGTTACTCGACAGGGGGCAAGGGGTATGGCTACACCTTC

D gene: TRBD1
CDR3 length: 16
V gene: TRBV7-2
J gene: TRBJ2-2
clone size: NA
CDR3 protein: CASSLEGQGRTGELFF
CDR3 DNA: TGTGCCAGCAGCTTAGAGGGACAGGGTCGGACCGGGGAGCTGTTTTTT

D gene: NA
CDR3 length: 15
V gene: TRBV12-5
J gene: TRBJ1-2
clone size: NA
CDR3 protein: CASGFGERSNYGYTF
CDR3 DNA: TGTGCTAGTGGGTTCGGGGAGAGATCTAACTATGGCTACACCTTC

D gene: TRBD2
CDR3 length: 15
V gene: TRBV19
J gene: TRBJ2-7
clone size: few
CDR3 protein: CASSIGTSGSYEQYF
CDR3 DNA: TGTGCCAGTAGTATAGGGACTAGCGGGAGTTACGAGCAGTACTTC

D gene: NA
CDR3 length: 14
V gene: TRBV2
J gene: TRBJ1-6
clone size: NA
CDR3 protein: CASSENPGGSPLHF
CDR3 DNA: TGTGCCAGCAGTGAGAACCCGGGAGGATCACCCCTCCACTTT

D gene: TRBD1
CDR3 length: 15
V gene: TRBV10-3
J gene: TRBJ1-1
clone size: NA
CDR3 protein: CAISGQGRPSTEAFF
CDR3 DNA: TGTGCCATCAGTGGACAGGGACGCCCGAGTACTGAAGCTTTCTTT